These 17 T cell receptor beta chains came from one sample sequenced in a study of T cell repertoires in cytomegalovirus infection. TCRdb ran MiXCR on the reads and lists one entry per CDR3 protein. Among about 680,000 distinct CDR3 sequences listed, less than 25% were seen once. Sequencing was performed on CD8+ T cells from PBMCs. The receptors were gathered from a human donor in good health (CMV status not recorded). Some clones in this sample may be carry-over from other donors' samples.

This clonotype was observed many times. Here the CDR3 reads CASSLTPGYGTDTQYF. For the CDR3, the DNA is TGTGCCAGCAGCTTAACCCCAGGGTACGGCACAGATACGCAGTATTTT. J is TRBJ2-3 and V is TRBV7-8; D is possibly TRBD1 (5 bases). This CDR3 contains 16 residues. Germline V lookup: CDR1 SGHVS, CDR2 FQNEAQ. V was trimmed by 2 bases and J by 1 base, leaving 13 bases between them. The full variable domain, rest sourced from reference TRBV7-8 and TRBJ2-3, is GAGVSQSPRYKVAKRGQDVALRCDPISGHVSLFWYQQALGQGPEFLTYFQNEAQLDKSGLPSDRFFAERPEGSVSTLKIQRTQQEDSAVYLCASSLTPGYGTDTQYFGPGTRLTVL.

This clonotype was observed at least ten times. The genes are TRBV6-6 and TRBJ1-4, with D uncertain. The germline CDR1 and CDR2 sequences are MNHNY and SVGAGI (reference sequence). V lost 1 base, J lost 12 bases, and 15 bases lay in between. The CDR3 covers 14 residues. CDR3 sequence reads: CASSYLHGRGELFF. CDR3 nucleotides: TGTGCCAGCAGTTACTTACATGGACGTGGGGAACTGTTTTTT.

The chain uses TRBV7-9 and TRBJ1-6; D unclear. The CDR3 is 15 residues long. The germline V and J ends were trimmed by 1 base and 8 bases, with 12 bases remaining between them. Germline CDR1 SEHNR, CDR2 FQNEAQ (reference sequence). The CDR3 is CASSLVSGYDSPLHF. In DNA form, the CDR3 reads TGTGCCAGCAGCTTAGTCTCAGGATATGATTCACCCCTCCACTTT.

V usage is TRBV6-2 or TRBV6-3 and J usage is TRBJ2-3; 9 nucleotides align to TRBD1. CDR1 is MNHEY, CDR2 SVGEGT, per germline. CDR3 length: 16 residues. The V gene end was trimmed by 8 bases and the J gene end by 3 bases; junction bases not matched to a gene: 12. In nucleotides, the CDR3 is TGTGCCAGCCTCCCCGGGACAGGGACGTTGACAGATACGCAGTATTTT. This encodes CASLPGTGTLTDTQYF.

Only a few counts were recorded for this clonotype. The chain is built from TRBV13 and TRBJ2-1; TRBD2 matches 14 bases. The CDR3 has 17 amino acids. Per germline, CDR1 PRHDT and CDR2 FYEKMQ (reference sequence). Trimming cost V 5 bases and J 2 bases; bases outside gene matches: 5. CDR3 DNA: TGTGCCAGCAGCGGACTAGCGGGGGGTCAGACCTACAATGAGCAGTTCTTC. Its protein product is CASSGLAGGQTYNEQFF.

This clonotype came up a few times. The V and J genes are TRBV6-2 or TRBV6-3 and TRBJ2-5, with D perhaps TRBD1 (5 bases). This CDR3 contains 15 residues. The germline CDR1 and CDR2 sequences are MNHEY and SVGEGT. V was shortened by 7 bases and J by 9 bases, with 24 bases between the two germline ends. The CDR3 nucleotides are TGTGCCAGCATCAAGGGGAACCGCGGCCCCTTTTCCCAGTACTTC. Encoded protein: CASIKGNRGPFSQYF.

The V call is TRBV20-1, the J call TRBJ2-3; 7 bases fit TRBD2. The CDR3 runs 15 residues. The junction had 8 bases not matched to a gene; V was cut back by 0 bases and J by 5 bases. Looked up from germline, CDR1 is DFQATT and CDR2 is SNEGSKA (reference sequence). CDR3 sequence: CSARDHGGTIDTQYF. Here the CDR3 DNA reads TGCAGTGCTAGAGATCATGGGGGGACTATAGATACGCAGTATTTT.

V and J are TRBV20-1 and TRBJ1-1; weak D call: TRBD1 (5 bases). Looked up from germline, CDR1 is DFQATT and CDR2 is SNEGSKA (reference sequence). The CDR3 totals 13 residues. V was pared by 7 bases and J by 3 bases, with 15 bases between. CDR3 amino acids: CSVKGWDDTEAFF. DNA of the CDR3: TGCAGTGTCAAGGGGTGGGATGACACTGAAGCTTTCTTT.

The sample holds a few counts of this clonotype. V usage is TRBV12-3 or TRBV12-4 and J usage is TRBJ2-7; D is undetermined. V lost 5 bases, J lost 4 bases, and 9 bases lay in between. The CDR3 spans 12 residues. CDR3 sequence: CASSAGKYEQYF. CDR3 DNA: TGTGCCAGCAGTGCTGGAAAGTACGAGCAGTACTTC.

This clonotype has at least ten counts. The rearrangement uses TRBV7-8 and TRBJ2-1; D is unresolved. Germline V gives CDR1 SGHVS, CDR2 FQNEAQ. The CDR3 is 15 residues long. Trimming cost V 4 bases and J 4 bases, with 14 bases left between them. CDR3 bases: TGTGCCAGCAGCTATCTAGTTTACCTATACAATGAGCAGTTCTTC. Translating it yields CASSYLVYLYNEQFF.

This clonotype was seen ten or more times. This chain connects TRBV7-8 to TRBJ2-5; 12 bases line up with TRBD2. Losses at the gene ends were 1 base for V and 5 bases for J; bases not matched to a gene: 5. CDR1 is SGHVS, CDR2 FQNEAQ, per germline. There are 16 residues in the CDR3. CDR3 DNA sequence: TGTGCCAGCAGCTTAGTGACTAGCGGGGGAATGGAGACCCAGTACTTC. Protein sequence: CASSLVTSGGMETQYF.

The chain couples TRBV20-1 to TRBJ2-7, with D maybe TRBD2 (6 bases). CDR3 length: 13 residues. CDR1 is DFQATT and CDR2 is SNEGSKA in the germline V gene (reference sequence). The germline V and J ends were trimmed by 5 bases and 2 bases, with 13 bases remaining between them. This CDR3 reads CSAQTSGAYEQYF. Here the CDR3 DNA reads TGCAGTGCTCAGACTAGTGGGGCCTACGAGCAGTACTTC.

Ten or more counts support this clonotype. The chain uses TRBV27 and TRBJ1-2; D might be TRBD1 (5 bases). The CDR3 length is 15 residues. V was clipped by 2 bases and J by 0 bases, with 10 bases between them. The germline gives CDR1 MNHEY, CDR2 SMNVEV (reference sequence). CDR3 amino acids: CASSLRGLANYGYTF. Written as DNA, the CDR3 is TGTGCCAGCAGTTTACGGGGGTTAGCTAACTATGGCTACACCTTC.

The chain combines TRBV7-3 with TRBJ2-1; D is perhaps TRBD1 (6 bases). Germline CDR1 is SGHTA and CDR2 is FQGTGA. The CDR3 contains 14 residues. V dropped 2 bases and J dropped 7 bases, with 12 bases sitting between them. DNA for the CDR3: TGTGCCAGCAGCTTAGAGGCAGGGGTGAATGAGCAGTTCTTC. Amino acid sequence: CASSLEAGVNEQFF.

This clonotype was seen a few times. J is TRBJ2-5 and V is TRBV11-3; D not certain. Deletions cut 3 bases from V and 4 bases from J, with 12 bases between. This CDR3 spans 14 amino acids. Per germline, CDR1 SGHNT and CDR2 YENEEA. Here the CDR3 DNA reads TGTGCCAGCAGCTTCGGTGGACGAGGAGAGACCCAGTACTTC. This codes for CASSFGGRGETQYF.

The sample holds a few counts of this clonotype. This chain links TRBV2 with TRBJ1-6; 8 bases are a match to TRBD1. The V gene's germline CDR1 is SNHLY and CDR2 FYNNEI. The CDR3 runs to 16 residues. V gave up 3 bases and J gave up 6 bases; unmatched junction bases: 7. Here the CDR3 DNA reads TGTGCCAGCAGTGACCCTGGACAGGGTAGTAATTCACCCCTCCACTTT. Translating gives CASSDPGQGSNSPLHF.

This clonotype was seen a few times. The chain combines TRBV2 with TRBJ1-1; tentatively, D is TRBD1 (5 bases). The CDR3 covers 15 residues. V was cut by 4 bases and J by 0 bases, with 12 bases left in between. Germline CDR1 reads SNHLY; CDR2 reads FYNNEI. CDR3 nucleotide sequence: TGTGCCAGCAGTGCGCTTGAGGGGATGAACACTGAAGCTTTCTTT. It specifies CASSALEGMNTEAFF. Based on the CDR3 plus reference TRBV2 and TRBJ1-1, the full variable domain is EPEVTQTPSHQVTQMGQEVILRCVPISNHLYFYWYRQILGQKVEFLVSFYNNEISEKSEIFDDQFSVERPDGSNFTLKIRSTKLEDSAMYFCASSALEGMNTEAFFGQGTRLTVV.